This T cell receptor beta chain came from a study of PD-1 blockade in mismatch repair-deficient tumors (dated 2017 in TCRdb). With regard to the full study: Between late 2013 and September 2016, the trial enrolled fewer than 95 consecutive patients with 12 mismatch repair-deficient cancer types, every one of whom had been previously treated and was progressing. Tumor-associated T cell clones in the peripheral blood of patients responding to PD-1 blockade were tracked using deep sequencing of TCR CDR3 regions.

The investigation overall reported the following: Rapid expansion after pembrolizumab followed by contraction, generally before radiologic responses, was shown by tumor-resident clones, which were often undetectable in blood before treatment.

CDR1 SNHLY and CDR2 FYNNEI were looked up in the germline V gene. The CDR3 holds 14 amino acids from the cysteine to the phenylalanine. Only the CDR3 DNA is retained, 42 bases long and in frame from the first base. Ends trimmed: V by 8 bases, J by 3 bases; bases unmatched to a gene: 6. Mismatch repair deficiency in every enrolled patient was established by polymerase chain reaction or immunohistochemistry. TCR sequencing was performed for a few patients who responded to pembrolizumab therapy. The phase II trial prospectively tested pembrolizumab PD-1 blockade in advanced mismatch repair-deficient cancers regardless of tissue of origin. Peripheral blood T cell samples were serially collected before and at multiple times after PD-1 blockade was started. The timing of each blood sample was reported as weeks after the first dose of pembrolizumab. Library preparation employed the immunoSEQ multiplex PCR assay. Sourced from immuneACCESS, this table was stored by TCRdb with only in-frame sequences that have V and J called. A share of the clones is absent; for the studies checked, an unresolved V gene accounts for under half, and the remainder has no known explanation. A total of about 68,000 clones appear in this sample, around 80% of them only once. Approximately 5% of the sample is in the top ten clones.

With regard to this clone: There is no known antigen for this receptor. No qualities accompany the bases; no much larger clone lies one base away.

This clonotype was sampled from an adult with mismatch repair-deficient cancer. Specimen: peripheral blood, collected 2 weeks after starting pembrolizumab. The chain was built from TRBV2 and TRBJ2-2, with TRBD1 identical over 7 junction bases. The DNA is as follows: TGTGCCAGCCTTAGGGACAGCTACACCGGGGAGCTGTTTTTT. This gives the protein CASLRDSYTGELFF. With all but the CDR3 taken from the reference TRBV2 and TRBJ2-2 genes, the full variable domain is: EPEVTQTPSHQVTQMGQEVILRCVPISNHLYFYWYRQILGQKVEFLVSFYNNEISEKSEIFDDQFSVERPDGSNFTLKIRSTKLEDSAMYFCASLRDSYTGELFFGEGSRLTVL.